This T cell receptor (beta chain) was captured by sequencing in a study of T cells in Graves' hyperthyroidism and ophthalmopathy. The overall study: It was at initial diagnosis, before any treatment, that peripheral blood was collected.

Study-level findings and limits: From stable hyperthyroidism, ophthalmopathy was set apart by a 13 V-J model.

J lost 6 bases, V lost 8 bases, and 11 bases had no gene match. There are 14 residues in the CDR3. CDR1 and CDR2 from the germline V gene are MNHNS and SASEGT. Recently diagnosed hyperthyroidism of less than 2 months' duration affected patients aged 18 to 65. The source of the PBMCs was 10 ml of fresh peripheral blood. The source material, RNA transcripts, was used to amplify TCR beta CDR3 regions. The TCR CDR3 first-round RT-PCR relied on the HTBI primer set. Using its own MiXCR run on the multiplex PCR reads, TCRdb lists one record per CDR3 protein. The sample has 600,000 or so distinct CDR3 sequences, roughly 15% seen once. Points on this clonotype: What it binds is unknown.

This receptor was taken from a woman in her 30s with Graves' hyperthyroidism. Specimen: blood. This chain uses TRBV6-1 with TRBJ2-7; 9 bases are a match to TRBD2. The CDR3 reads CASYTGTSNIEQYF. The CDR3 DNA reads TGTGCCAGCTATACCGGGACTAGCAATATCGAGCAGTACTTC.